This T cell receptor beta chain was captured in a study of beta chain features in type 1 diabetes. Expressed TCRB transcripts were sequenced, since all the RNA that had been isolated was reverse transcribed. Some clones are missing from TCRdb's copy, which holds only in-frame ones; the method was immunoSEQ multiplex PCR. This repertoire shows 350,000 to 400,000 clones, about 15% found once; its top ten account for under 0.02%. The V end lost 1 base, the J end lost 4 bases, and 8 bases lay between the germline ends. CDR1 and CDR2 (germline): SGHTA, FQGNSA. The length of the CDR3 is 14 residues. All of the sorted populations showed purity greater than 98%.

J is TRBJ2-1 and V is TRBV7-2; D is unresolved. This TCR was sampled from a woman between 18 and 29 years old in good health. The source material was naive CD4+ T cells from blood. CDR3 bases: TGTGCCAGCAGCTTAGTCCCCCCATACAATGAGCAGTTCTTC. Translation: CASSLVPPYNEQFF.